The 21 T cell receptor beta chains given below trace back to one sample, sequenced in a study of technical replicates of blood from a few donors. The protocol was immunoSEQ multiplex PCR, while the TCRdb copy is restricted to in-frame clones and leaves out a portion. Altogether about 61,000 clones are present, more than 70% being singletons, with the ten largest covering roughly 5.2%. Source material: PBMCs. The source is a human donor in good health. Some clones in this sample may be carry-over from other donors' samples.

The chain's CDR3 is CASSLLKGTNTGELFF. CDR3 sequence (DNA): TGTGCCAGCAGCTTACTGAAGGGGACGAACACCGGGGAGCTGTTTTTT. The chain combines TRBV7-3 with TRBJ2-2; tentative D call: TRBD1 (5 bases). The V end was cut by 2 bases, the J end by 0 bases, with 10 bases between. The CDR3 loop spans 16 amino acids. Per germline, CDR1 SGHTA and CDR2 FQGTGA.

The chain employs TRBV5-6 and TRBJ1-4; no reliable D call. The germline V gene has CDR1 SGHDT and CDR2 YYEEEE. Trimming stripped 1 base from V and 4 bases from J, with 11 bases between. The CDR3 covers 15 residues. CDR3 residues: CASSLLSGFNEKLFF. The CDR3 coding sequence is TGTGCCAGCAGCTTGTTATCCGGGTTTAATGAAAAACTGTTTTTT. The full variable domain, in which reference TRBV5-6 and TRBJ1-4 provide the parts outside the CDR3, is DAGVTQSPTHLIKTRGQQVTLRCSPKSGHDTVSWYQQALGQGPQFIFQYYEEEERQRGNFPDRFSGHQFPNYSSELNVNALLLGDSALYLCASSLLSGFNEKLFFGSGTQLSVL.

This chain connects TRBV6-5 to TRBJ2-7; 8 bases align to TRBD2. The germline CDR1 and CDR2 sequences are MNHEY and SVGAGI. The CDR3 is made up of 13 amino acids. Losses at the gene ends were 7 bases for V and 7 bases for J; bases not matched to a gene: 9. This CDR3 reads CASTTGRATEQYF. The CDR3 coding sequence is TGTGCCAGCACCACCGGGAGGGCGACTGAGCAGTACTTC.

The CDR3: CASSSRGGPGQSNQPQHF. DNA for the CDR3: TGTGCCAGCAGCTCCCGGGGGGGCCCCGGACAGAGCAATCAGCCCCAGCATTTT. V usage is TRBV7-2 and J usage is TRBJ1-5, with a possible D match to TRBD1 (6 bases). CDR3 size: 18 residues. CDR1 SGHTA and CDR2 FQGNSA come from the germline V gene. The V and J ends lost 4 bases and 1 base respectively, with 20 bases between them.

This clone turned up a few times. The genes are TRBV7-9 and TRBJ1-2, with no clear D. V was trimmed by 5 bases and J by 3 bases, leaving 19 bases between them. CDR1 and CDR2 from the germline V gene are SEHNR and FQNEAQ (reference sequence). The CDR3 contains 16 residues. CDR3 DNA: TGTGCCAGCAGCCTCACTCCTGGTTCAGGTGACTATGGCTACACCTTC. This gives the protein CASSLTPGSGDYGYTF.

The chain combines TRBV4-1 with TRBJ1-2; 11 nucleotides line up with TRBD1. V trimming: 4 bases; J trimming: 8 bases; junction bases outside the gene matches: 9. The CDR3 spans 15 residues. Germline V gives CDR1 MGHRA, CDR2 YSYEKL. CDR3 nucleotides: TGCGCCAGCAGCCGAGACGGGACAGGGGGTCTCGGCTACACCTTC. This gives the protein CASSRDGTGGLGYTF.

The chain links TRBV19 to TRBJ1-6, with TRBD1 as a possible D gene (5 bases). The germline V and J ends were trimmed by 4 bases and 7 bases, with 11 bases remaining between them. The CDR3 is 14 residues long. The germline V gene has CDR1 LNHDA and CDR2 SQIVND (reference sequence). The DNA for the CDR3 is TGTGCCAGTAGTAGACTGACAGAAAATTCACCCCTCCACTTT. Its protein product is CASSRLTENSPLHF.

This chain uses TRBV5-1 with TRBJ2-2; 16 nucleotides agree with TRBD2. The CDR3 consists of 20 residues. The J segment lost 4 bases and the V segment lost 2 bases, leaving 11 bases of the junction unmatched. Looked up from germline, CDR1 is SGHRS and CDR2 is YFSETQ. The CDR3 DNA reads TGCGCCAGCAGCTTTGCCGTGGGGACTAGCGGGGGGGCATCCACCGGGGAGCTGTTTTTT. This gives the protein CASSFAVGTSGGASTGELFF.

This sequence joins TRBV5-1 and TRBJ2-3; 15 nucleotides agree with TRBD2. This CDR3 contains 18 residues. Trimming at V came to 4 bases and at J to 0 bases, leaving 6 bases not matched to a gene. Germline loops: CDR1 SGHRS, CDR2 YFSETQ. CDR3 bases: TGCGCCAGCAGCGTGGGACTAGCGGGAGGCTACAGCACAGATACGCAGTATTTT. Translated, it gives CASSVGLAGGYSTDTQYF.

This CDR3 reads CASSQDGGAANYGYTF. In nucleotides, the CDR3 is TGCGCCAGCAGCCAAGATGGAGGCGCAGCCAACTATGGCTACACCTTC. The chain links TRBV4-3 to TRBJ1-2; D gene uncertain. This CDR3 spans 16 amino acids. The germline CDR1 and CDR2 sequences are LGHNA and YSLEER. With 0 bases removed from V and 2 bases from J, the gap between germline ends came to 13 bases.

This clone was observed a handful of times. The chain recombines TRBV19 with TRBJ2-2; D may be TRBD1 (6 bases). Germline CDR1 LNHDA, CDR2 SQIVND (reference sequence). V was pared by 4 bases and J by 4 bases, with 10 bases between. This CDR3 contains 14 residues. In DNA form, the CDR3 reads TGTGCCAGTAGTACAGGACAGACCACCGGGGAGCTGTTTTTT. Protein: CASSTGQTTGELFF.

This clone was seen only once. J is TRBJ1-2 and V is TRBV7-6; TRBD1 matches at 10 bases. Germline trimming cut 0 bases from V and 6 bases from J; bases unmatched to any gene: 4. The CDR3 is made up of 15 amino acids. Germline-derived CDR1 and CDR2 are SGHVS and FNYEAQ. This chain's CDR3 is CASSLAGTGVDGYTF. CDR3 nucleotide sequence: TGTGCCAGCAGCTTAGCAGGGACAGGGGTTGATGGCTACACCTTC. Supplemented by reference TRBV7-6 and TRBJ1-2, the full variable domain reads GAGVSQSPRYKVTKRGQDVALRCDPISGHVSLYWYRQALGQGPEFLTYFNYEAQQDKSGLPNDRFSAERPEGSISTLTIQRTEQRDSAMYRCASSLAGTGVDGYTFGSGTRLTVV.

This clone appeared once. The chain combines TRBV5-1 with TRBJ1-4; D is undetermined. Trimming took off 0 bases at V and 3 bases at J, with 6 bases between the two ends. CDR3 length: 14 residues. Looked up from germline, CDR1 is SGHRS and CDR2 is YFSETQ. The CDR3 spells CASSLGGANEKLFF. DNA of the CDR3: TGCGCCAGCAGCTTGGGTGGAGCTAATGAAAAACTGTTTTTT.

The chain links TRBV11-2 to TRBJ2-3; 7 nucleotides align to TRBD2. With V trimmed by 4 bases and J by 2 bases, 6 bases remained unmatched. Germline CDR1 reads SGHAT; CDR2 reads FQNNGV. CDR3 length: 15 amino acids. CDR3 region: CASSWTGTTTDTQYF. The CDR3 DNA sequence: TGTGCCAGCAGCTGGACCGGGACTACCACAGATACGCAGTATTTT.

The genes are TRBV5-4 and TRBJ1-1; 11 nucleotides align to TRBD1. The CDR3 has 14 amino acids. Germline loops: CDR1 SGHNT, CDR2 YYREEE (reference sequence). V was pared by 4 bases and J by 3 bases, with 2 bases of the junction left unmatched. In DNA, the CDR3 is TGTGCCAGCAGCGTGGGACAGGGGGACACTGAAGCTTTCTTT. Translation: CASSVGQGDTEAFF.

Only one count was recorded for this clone. The CDR3 reads CASSSTSGTPGSYNEQFF. In DNA, the CDR3 is TGTGCCAGCAGCTCGACTAGCGGGACCCCTGGGTCCTACAATGAGCAGTTCTTC. This chain joins TRBV11-2 and TRBJ2-1; 11 bases map to TRBD2. J gave up 1 base and V 4 bases, and 9 bases lay outside the gene matches. The germline CDR1 and CDR2 sequences are SGHAT and FQNNGV. CDR3 length equals 18 residues.

This chain links TRBV5-1 with TRBJ2-7, with 8 bases aligning to TRBD1. CDR1 and CDR2 (germline): SGHRS, YFSETQ. V lost 2 bases to trimming and J lost 4 bases; unmatched junction nucleotides: 5. CDR3 length: 14 residues. Here the CDR3 DNA reads TGCGCCAGCAGCTTCGGACAGGGTGTTTACGAGCAGTACTTC. It yields the protein CASSFGQGVYEQYF. Using reference TRBV5-1 and TRBJ2-7 for the parts outside the CDR3, the full variable domain is KAGVTQTPRYLIKTRGQQVTLSCSPISGHRSVSWYQQTPGQGLQFLFEYFSETQRNKGNFPGRFSGRQFSNSRSEMNVSTLELGDSALYLCASSFGQGVYEQYFGPGTRLTVT.

This clone was observed once. The chain couples TRBV9 to TRBJ2-2; 15 bases align to TRBD2. Germline CDR1 is SGDLS and CDR2 is YYNGEE. V lost 4 bases to trimming and J lost 5 bases; unmatched junction nucleotides: 6. The CDR3 spans 17 residues. The CDR3 DNA reads as TGTGCCAGCAGCCCAGGGGGGACTAGCGGGGGGACCGGGGAGCTGTTTTTT. Protein: CASSPGGTSGGTGELFF.

The chain couples TRBV6-5 to TRBJ1-1, with 7 positions matching TRBD1. CDR3 length: 14 amino acids. Germline V gives CDR1 MNHEY, CDR2 SVGAGI. The J segment lost 4 bases and the V segment lost 2 bases, leaving 4 bases of the junction unmatched. The DNA for the CDR3 is TGTGCCAGCAGTTACCGCAGGGGGATCACTGAAGCTTTCTTT. This codes for CASSYRRGITEAFF.

This clone is a singleton in its sample. CDR3 coding DNA: TGCGCCAGCAGCCAAGAGTGGCTAGCGGGAGCGTTCTCCTACAATGAGCAGTTCTTC. Residues: CASSQEWLAGAFSYNEQFF. V gene TRBV4-3 combines with J gene TRBJ2-1; TRBD2 matches at 10 bases. The germline gives CDR1 LGHNA, CDR2 YSLEER. V gave up 0 bases and J gave up 0 bases; unmatched junction bases: 8. The length of the CDR3 is 19 residues.

This sequence joins TRBV7-2 and TRBJ2-5, with unresolved D. Trimming removed 4 bases at V and 5 bases at J, with 8 bases between. Germline V gene data show CDR1 as SGHTA and CDR2 as FQGNSA. This CDR3 has 12 residues. The CDR3 nucleotides read TGTGCCAGCAGCTCCTCTTCGGAGACCCAGTACTTC. Protein product: CASSSSSETQYF. Full variable domain (missing parts from reference TRBV7-2 and TRBJ2-5): GAGVSQSPSNKVTEKGKDVELRCDPISGHTALYWYRQSLGQGLEFLIYFQGNSAPDKSGLPSDRFSAERTGGSVSTLTIQRTQQEDSAVYLCASSSSSETQYFGPGTRLLVL.